A selection of T cell receptor beta chains follows, all from one sample in a study of T-cell memory formation after mild COVID-19. A single record per CDR3 protein comes from TCRdb applying MiXCR to the 5' RACE reads. This table has more than 250,000 distinct CDR3 sequences, around 15% appearing once. The sample consisted of PBMCs or a T cell subset sorted from them (not recorded which). These receptors came from a man between 18 and 29 years old who had mild COVID-19 (a few samples of this study predate the infection). Cell type and time point are not known. The CDR3 runs from the conserved cysteine through the conserved F or W. The D gene is left open where the match is weak. Some rows have no size entry. The others give once, few or many, or a class for an expanded clone.

>few|TRBJ1-1|TRBV6-1|NA
TGTGCCAGCAGTGAAAATTACTTACAGGGCCGGAGGGCTTTCTTT
CASSENYLQGRRAFF
>NA|TRBJ1-4|TRBV7-9|NA
TGTGCCAGCAGCTTAGAAGAAGGCAAACTGTTTTTT
CASSLEEGKLFF
>NA|TRBJ1-3|TRBV6-2/TRBV6-3|NA
TGTGCCAGCAGTTACCCCGCCTCTGGAAACACCATATATTTT
CASSYPASGNTIYF
>few|TRBJ2-5|TRBV7-9|NA
TGTGCCAGCAGCTCAACCGAGGCCTCCGGGACTTACGGGACCCAGTACTTC
CASSSTEASGTYGTQYF
>few|TRBJ2-1|TRBV5-1|TRBD2
TGCGCCAGCAGCTTGCCCAACTCCGGGACTAGAAAGGTTGAGCAGTTCTTC
CASSLPNSGTRKVEQFF
>NA|TRBJ2-5|TRBV2|TRBD2
TGTGCCACCCCCCTTGGGACTAGCAGGGAGACCCAGTACTTC
CATPLGTSRETQYF
>NA|TRBJ2-4|TRBV7-2|NA
TGTGCCAGCAGCTCCCCGAGGAAAAACATTCAGTACTTC
CASSSPRKNIQYF
>few|TRBJ2-3|TRBV5-1|TRBD1
TGCGCCAGCAGAATCGGACAGGGTAGTCCCACAGATACGCAGTATTTT
CASRIGQGSPTDTQYF
>many|TRBJ2-3|TRBV6-4|TRBD1
TGTGCCAGCAGCCAGGACAGGGGCTCCACAGATACGCAGTATTTT
CASSQDRGSTDTQYF
>few|TRBJ2-7|TRBV5-1|NA
TGCGCCAGCGGCCTAGGGATGGACGAGCAGTACTTC
CASGLGMDEQYF
>NA|TRBJ2-1|TRBV24-1|TRBD2
TGTGCCACCAGTGATTCGGAGACTAGTACCGGGGGGTCCTACAATGAGCAGTTCTTC
CATSDSETSTGGSYNEQFF
>NA|TRBJ2-1|TRBV29-1|NA
TGCAGCGTTGAATTACAGAATGAGCAGTTCTTC
CSVELQNEQFF
>NA|TRBJ2-7|TRBV18|NA
TGTGCCAGCTCCTCGGGGGGCAACGAGCAGTACTTC
CASSSGGNEQYF
>few|TRBJ1-2|TRBV2|NA
TGTGCCAGCAGTGATTACGGCAGGGATCCCCATGGCTACACCTTC
CASSDYGRDPHGYTF
>NA|TRBJ2-5|TRBV4-3|TRBD2
TGCGCCAGCAGCCAGAATCTAGCGGGGGGACCTCCTAACCAAGAGACCCAGTACTTC
CASSQNLAGGPPNQETQYF
>NA|TRBJ1-2|TRBV11-2|TRBD1
TGTGCCAGCAGCTTACTTTACAGGACAGGGGGTAGGGACTATGGCTACACCTTC
CASSLLYRTGGRDYGYTF
>few|TRBJ2-6|TRBV6-5|NA
TGTGCCAGCAGTTACTCTTCGTCCCTTACTGGGGCCAACGTCCTGACTTTC
CASSYSSSLTGANVLTF
>NA|TRBJ2-7|TRBV15|NA
TGTGCCACCAGCGCTGGCAGGGGTTACGAGCAGTACTTC
CATSAGRGYEQYF